A single sample is the source of the 13 T cell receptor beta chains below, sequenced in a study of T cells in Graves' hyperthyroidism and ophthalmopathy. Amplification targeted TCR beta CDR3 regions from RNA transcripts. The HTBI primer set drove a first-round RT-PCR of the TCR CDR3. TCRdb reanalysed the multiplex PCR reads using MiXCR and keeps one entry per CDR3 protein. The table has under 40,000 distinct CDR3 sequences, approximately 52% seen once; the top ten hold more than 25%. Sample: blood. Receptor source: a woman aged 35 to 49 with Graves' ophthalmopathy.

The DNA for the CDR3 is TGTGCCAGCAGCTTGTCAGGGGGGGCCGATTACGAGCAGTACTTC. Translation gives CASSLSGGADYEQYF. The chain links TRBV5-5 to TRBJ2-7; D is perhaps TRBD1 or TRBD2 (7 bases each). Per the germline V gene, CDR1 is SGHKS and CDR2 is YYEKEE (reference sequence). The CDR3 runs to 15 residues. V lost 1 base to trimming and J lost 4 bases, with 15 bases between them.

By frequency in the sample, this clonotype is medium-sized. The chain recombines TRBV19 with TRBJ1-2, with D possibly matching TRBD1 (6 bases). Deletions cut 5 bases from V and 7 bases from J, with 20 bases between. CDR1 LNHDA and CDR2 SQIVND come from the germline V gene (reference sequence). The CDR3 extends over 15 amino acids. In DNA, the CDR3 is TGTGCCAGTAGTCCCAATACAGGGCGTTCCTCTGGCTACACCTTC. This sequence encodes CASSPNTGRSSGYTF. Combining the CDR3 with reference TRBV19 and TRBJ1-2 gives the whole variable domain DGGITQSPKYLFRKEGQNVTLSCEQNLNHDAMYWYRQDPGQGLRLIYYSQIVNDFQKGDIAEGYSVSREKKESFPLTVTSAQKNPTAFYLCASSPNTGRSSGYTFGSGTRLTVV.

This clonotype is termed medium-sized. The chain uses TRBV19 and TRBJ1-4; TRBD1 agrees at 8 bases. V was pared by 7 bases and J by 0 bases, with 4 bases of the junction left unmatched. Germline CDR1 LNHDA, CDR2 SQIVND (reference sequence). The CDR3 has 15 amino acids. The CDR3 nucleotides are TGTGCCAGTAAAACGACAGGGGCAACTAATGAAAAACTGTTTTTT. It is translated as CASKTTGATNEKLFF.

Points on this clonotype: This may stem from a read error, because a much larger clone lies one nucleotide away. Because it lacks the conserved phenylalanine or tryptophan at the end, this CDR3 is likely a read error. This chain links TRBV4-3 with TRBJ1-1, with D unresolved. The CDR3 contains 15 residues. Trimming took off 0 bases at V and 10 bases at J, with 18 bases between the two ends. Germline V gives CDR1 LGHNA, CDR2 YSLEER. CDR3 sequence (DNA): TGCGCCAGCAGCCAAGAAGTGGACCCATCTCGGGGAGCTTTCTCT. It yields the protein CASSQEVDPSRGAFS.

The chain recombines TRBV10-2 with TRBJ2-7, with D perhaps matching TRBD1 or TRBD2 (5 bases each). The CDR3 sequence is 16 residues long. Germline V gene data show CDR1 as WSHSY and CDR2 as SAAADI. CDR3 loop: CAVPGPLLYGAYEQYF. For the CDR3, the DNA is TGCGCGGTCCCGGGGCCCCTACTTTACGGGGCTTACGAGCAGTACTTC.

This clonotype was observed a single time. The chain combines TRBV7-3 with TRBJ2-5; D tentatively reads TRBD1 or TRBD2 (5 bases each). This CDR3 comprises 14 residues. Trimming took off 4 bases at V and 5 bases at J, with 14 bases between the two ends. CDR1 and CDR2 (germline): SGHTA, FQGTGA. CDR3: CASSSRQRAETQYF. In nucleotides, the CDR3 is TGTGCCAGCAGCTCCCGACAGAGGGCTGAGACCCAGTACTTC.

V and J are TRBV29-1 and TRBJ2-1, with TRBD2 matching 13 bases. The CDR3 has 19 amino acids. V lost 8 bases to trimming and J lost 4 bases; unmatched junction nucleotides: 20. CDR1 and CDR2 from the germline V gene are SQVTM and ANQGSEA. The chain's CDR3 is CSSKTGLAGEVGPYNEQFF. Here the CDR3 DNA reads TGCAGCTCCAAAACTGGACTAGCGGGAGAGGTAGGGCCTTACAATGAGCAGTTCTTC.

This chain connects TRBV18 to TRBJ1-1; D perhaps matches TRBD1 (5 bases). Germline V gives CDR1 KGHSH, CDR2 LQKENI. This CDR3 region has 15 residues. Deletions cut 3 bases from V and 2 bases from J, with 13 bases between. CDR3 sequence reads: CASSPSTVRNTEAFF. The CDR3 coding sequence is TGTGCCAGCTCACCCTCGACAGTTCGTAACACTGAAGCTTTCTTT.

This chain connects TRBV4-1 to TRBJ2-5; maybe TRBD2 (6 bases). CDR3 length: 15 residues. Trimming took 6 bases from V and 2 from J, leaving 16 bases between them. The germline V gene encodes CDR1 MGHRA and CDR2 YSYEKL. CDR3 coding DNA: TGCGCCAGCAGACGCGAGGCTAGCGCACAAGAGACCCAGTACTTC. Protein sequence: CASRREASAQETQYF.

This clonotype is a singleton in its sample. The chain carries TRBV20-1 and TRBJ1-2; D gene unclear. V was trimmed by 1 base and J by 1 base, leaving 4 bases between them. CDR1 and CDR2 from the germline V gene are DFQATT and SNEGSKA (reference sequence). CDR3 length: 12 residues. The CDR3 DNA sequence: TGCAGTGCTAGAGTCCATAACTATGGCTACACCTTC. Protein product: CSARVHNYGYTF.

This clonotype occurred many times. V is TRBV4-1 and J is TRBJ1-5; D gene ambiguous. Germline CDR1 MGHRA, CDR2 YSYEKL. The CDR3 contains 15 residues. V lost 1 base and J 1 base, leaving 8 bases between the germline ends. The CDR3: CASSQVTTSNQPQHF. CDR3 nucleotides: TGCGCCAGCAGCCAAGTCACTACCAGCAATCAGCCCCAGCATTTT.

This clonotype is categorized as medium-sized. The chain links TRBV15 to TRBJ2-3; D ambiguous. CDR1 and CDR2 from the germline V gene are LNHNV and YYDKDF (reference sequence). The CDR3 totals 14 residues. The V and J ends lost 1 base and 2 bases respectively, with 7 bases between them. The CDR3 DNA is TGTGCCACCAGCAGAGCTGGGTCCACAGATACGCAGTATTTT. Residues: CATSRAGSTDTQYF. Full variable domain (outside the CDR3, taken from reference TRBV15 and TRBJ2-3): DAMVIQNPRYQVTQFGKPVTLSCSQTLNHNVMYWYQQKSSQAPKLLFHYYDKDFNNEADTPDNFQSRRPNTSFCFLDIRSPGLGDTAMYLCATSRAGSTDTQYFGPGTRLTVL.

The chain couples TRBV7-9 to TRBJ2-7, with D unclear. CDR1 SEHNR and CDR2 FQNEAQ come from the germline V gene (reference sequence). Trimming removed 1 base from V and 3 bases from J, with 10 bases in between. This CDR3 contains 14 residues. CDR3 sequence: CASSLGKAGYEQYF. CDR3 coding DNA: TGTGCCAGCAGCTTAGGGAAGGCCGGCTACGAGCAGTACTTC. The full variable domain, with the rest looked up from reference TRBV7-9 and TRBJ2-7, is DTGVSQNPRHKITKRGQNVTFRCDPISEHNRLYWYRQTLGQGPEFLTYFQNEAQLEKSRLLSDRFSAERPKGSFSTLEIQRTEQGDSAMYLCASSLGKAGYEQYFGPGTRLTVT.